The clone carrying this TCR beta chain was detected ten times or more. Its antigen is still unknown. This specimen comes from a study of CD8 T cells in ankylosing spondylitis. Findings of the study overall: A subset of motif variants has previously been described in the synovial fluid and blood of reactive arthritis.

TCRdb re-called the 5' RACE reads with MiXCR, one entry per CDR3 protein. The sample shows about 250,000 distinct CDR3 sequences, roughly a tenth of them seen only once. The CDR3 is made up of 10 amino acids. The sample taken for sequencing was blood, either unsorted or a sorted T cell fraction (not recorded which). The receptor's source is a male donor with ankylosing spondylitis or in good health (not recorded which). This chain connects TRBV21-1 to TRBJ1-3. TRBV21-1 is labeled a pseudogene. CDR3 coding DNA: TGTGCCAGCAGCAAAGACACCATATATTTT. Protein sequence: CASSKDTIYF.